The TCR beta chain under discussion was sequenced for a study of T cell responses to AZD1222 COVID-19 vaccine. Findings of the study overall: Only a handful of AZD1222 recipients, several in all, had baseline seropositivity.

Sequencing was performed with immunoSEQ multiplex PCR; in TCRdb, only in-frame clones are kept and a portion is missing. This sample yields about 180,000 clones, of which approximately 86% are seen a single time; less than 0.55% belongs to the top ten. As to this clone: The antigen remains undetermined.

Germline values: CDR1 SNHLY, CDR2 FYNNEI. This CDR3 is 15 amino acids long. Material: peripheral blood, obtained on day 0 of AZD1222 vaccination. The rearrangement links TRBV2 to TRBJ2-7; 8 bases are shared with TRBD1. The clonotype comes from an adult in good health. The CDR3 protein is CAQRPRTGTSYEQYF. DNA for the CDR3: TGTGCGCAGCGACCTAGGACAGGGACCTCCTACGAGCAGTACTTC.